The 9 T cell receptor beta chains below were found in one sample sequenced in a study of T-cell reconstitution after alpha-beta-depleted transplantation in children. The library targeted TCRbeta and was prepared with unique molecular identifiers. Via MiXCR, TCRdb re-called the PCR reads, giving one row per CDR3 protein. The sample consists of roughly 180,000 distinct CDR3 sequences, 11% of them appearing once. This specimen consisted of PBMCs, obtained before TCRalphabeta/CD19-depleted stem cell transplant. The source is a boy between 2 and 10 years old with acute myeloid leukemia, due to receive a stem cell transplant.

This clonotype was picked up many times. This chain connects TRBV5-1 to TRBJ2-3, with D perhaps TRBD1 (6 bases). Germline V lookup: CDR1 SGHRS, CDR2 YFSETQ. The CDR3 contains 15 residues. With 0 bases removed from V and 5 bases from J, the gap between germline ends came to 13 bases. DNA for the CDR3: TGCGCCAGCAGCTTGGCCCCAGGGGCTGGAGATACGCAGTATTTT. Residues: CASSLAPGAGDTQYF.

Of note for this clonotype: A much larger clonotype is one base distant, so this may be a read error. The chain is built from TRBV11-2 and TRBJ2-5; D is perhaps TRBD2 (7 bases). The CDR3 is made up of 17 amino acids. Trimming cost V 5 bases and J 6 bases, with 25 bases left between them. The germline V gene encodes CDR1 SGHAT and CDR2 FQNNGV. For the CDR3, the DNA is TGTGCCAGCAGCCGAAACAGGGACCGGGGGGCCGGTAAGACCCAGTACTTC. Translated, it gives CASSRNRDRGAGKTQYF.

This clonotype was seen at least ten times. J is TRBJ2-2 and V is TRBV4-1; D is perhaps TRBD1 (6 bases). V lost 10 bases and J lost 2, with 26 bases in between. Per germline, CDR1 MGHRA and CDR2 YSYEKL. CDR3 length: 18 residues. The DNA for the CDR3 is TGCGCCACCAGGGGTGTGGCAGGGTCCCCGGGCAACACCGGGGAGCTGTTTTTT. It yields the protein CATRGVAGSPGNTGELFF.

This clonotype was seen at least ten times. The chain couples TRBV12-3 or TRBV12-4 to TRBJ2-1; D remains ambiguous. The CDR3 length is 13 residues. Trimming took 6 bases from V and 3 from J, leaving 9 bases between them. CDR3 sequence reads: CASRGPNYNEQFF. The CDR3 DNA follows: TGTGCCAGCAGGGGTCCTAACTACAATGAGCAGTTCTTC.

This clonotype showed up many times. The rearrangement joins TRBV20-1 to TRBJ2-7; TRBD1 is a possible D gene (6 bases). The V gene's germline CDR1 is DFQATT and CDR2 SNEGSKA (reference sequence). This CDR3 spans 13 amino acids. Trimming shortened V by 6 bases and J by 1 base, and 13 bases separated the two germline ends. The chain's CDR3 is CSAPGHQSYEQYF. For the CDR3, the DNA is TGCAGTGCCCCGGGACACCAATCCTACGAGCAGTACTTC.

This clonotype came up many times. V usage is TRBV28 and J usage is TRBJ2-7, with 16 bases identical to TRBD2. Germline-derived CDR1 and CDR2 are MDHEN and SYDVKM. There are 21 residues in the CDR3. With 4 bases clipped from V and 2 bases from J, the junction kept 17 bases outside the gene matches. CDR3: CASSWPQLGTSGRAKTYEQYF. CDR3 DNA: TGTGCCAGCAGTTGGCCGCAGTTGGGGACTAGCGGGAGGGCCAAGACCTACGAGCAGTACTTC.

To note about this clonotype: This clone may be a read error of a much larger clone one base away. The conserved phenylalanine or tryptophan is not found at the CDR3 terminus, so this likely reflects a read error. This chain uses TRBV24-1 with TRBJ1-5; D unclear. There are 15 residues in the CDR3. From germline, CDR1 is KGHDR and CDR2 SFDVKD. Between the trimmed V and J ends, which lost 2 bases and 7 bases, there was a span of 14 bases. The CDR3 loop reads CATSDSGRREQPQHL. The CDR3 region has the DNA TGTGCCACCAGTGATTCGGGCAGGCGCGAACAGCCCCAGCATTTG.

In its sample, this clonotype was seen many times. The rearrangement links TRBV12-3 or TRBV12-4 to TRBJ2-5; 8 nucleotides match TRBD2. The CDR3 has 15 amino acids. Germline trimming cut 6 bases from V and 5 bases from J; bases unmatched to any gene: 11. The CDR3 spells CASSPPGLELETQYF. CDR3 in DNA: TGTGCCAGCAGCCCTCCGGGACTAGAGTTGGAGACCCAGTACTTC.

This clonotype has ten or more counts. The gene calls are TRBV5-1 and TRBJ2-7, with D perhaps matching TRBD2 (5 bases). V was pared by 4 bases and J by 4 bases, with 15 bases between. CDR3 length equals 14 residues. Germline V gene sequence: CDR1 SGHRS, CDR2 YFSETQ. Written as DNA, the CDR3 is TGCGCCAGCAGCGAAAGGAGGTTGGGATACGAGCAGTACTTC. This sequence encodes CASSERRLGYEQYF. Complete variable domain (other parts from reference TRBV5-1 and TRBJ2-7): KAGVTQTPRYLIKTRGQQVTLSCSPISGHRSVSWYQQTPGQGLQFLFEYFSETQRNKGNFPGRFSGRQFSNSRSEMNVSTLELGDSALYLCASSERRLGYEQYFGPGTRLTVT.